Below, 8 T cell receptor beta chains from the same sample are listed, as sequenced in a study of T cell responses to AZD1222 COVID-19 vaccine (dated by TCRdb to 2020 to 2022). Library preparation used the immunoSEQ multiplex PCR assay. Here the immuneACCESS table is served through TCRdb, limited to in-frame sequences with V and J called. Missing clones are a known gap in these copies; in checked studies unresolved V genes cover under half, and the rest lacks a known reason. In this sample the table shows around 120,000 clones, about 93% of which occur a single time. The top ten clones comprise 4% to 6% of the sample. The time point label here, explained by the study, means: about 28 days (+/-7) after the second vaccine dose. Sample: peripheral blood, taken 28 days after the second AZD1222 dose. The source of these receptors is an adult who received the AZD1222 COVID-19 vaccine.

The chain joins TRBV10-3 to TRBJ1-2; TRBD1 matches at 7 bases. Germline CDR1 is ENHRY and CDR2 is SYGVKD. This CDR3 spans 14 amino acids. V trimming: 6 bases; J trimming: 4 bases; junction bases outside the gene matches: 8. The CDR3 here is CAIRKQGPRYGYTF. CDR3 bases: TGTGCCATCAGAAAACAGGGGCCCCGCTATGGCTACACCTTC.

This chain links TRBV4-2 with TRBJ1-1, with a tentative D call TRBD1 (5 bases). Per germline, CDR1 LGHNA and CDR2 YNFKEQ. Trimming took off 0 bases at V and 1 base at J, with 12 bases between the two ends. This CDR3 spans 16 amino acids. This CDR3 reads CASSQDRVGPNTEAFF. As DNA, the CDR3 is TGTGCCAGCAGCCAAGATCGGGTGGGGCCGAACACTGAAGCTTTCTTT.

This clone has only a few counts. The rearrangement links TRBV5-8 to TRBJ2-7; the match to TRBD2 covers 8 bases. V shed 2 bases and J 3 bases; nucleotides not matched to a gene: 7. Per the germline V gene, CDR1 is SGHTS and CDR2 is YDEGEE. The CDR3 totals 15 residues. The CDR3 sequence is CASSFRSAGDYEQYF. In DNA form, the CDR3 reads TGTGCCAGCAGCTTCCGGTCAGCGGGGGACTACGAGCAGTACTTC.

The chain uses TRBV5-1 and TRBJ1-3; D remains ambiguous. V lost 4 bases, J lost 0 bases, and 11 bases lay in between. The CDR3 spans 15 residues. From germline, CDR1 is SGHRS and CDR2 YFSETQ. This CDR3 is CASSPTGNSGNTIYF. The DNA of the CDR3 is TGCGCCAGCAGCCCCACCGGGAACTCTGGAAACACCATATATTTT.

The chain uses TRBV5-3 and TRBJ2-7; D gene uncertain. TRBV5-3 is flagged as an ORF with uncertain function. V dropped 0 bases and J dropped 6 bases, with 13 bases sitting between them. This CDR3 spans 14 amino acids. Here the CDR3 reads CARSLGMAVSEQYF. The CDR3 DNA is TGTGCCAGAAGCTTGGGGATGGCGGTCAGCGAGCAGTACTTC.

The chain employs TRBV24-1 and TRBJ2-1, with D maybe TRBD2 (5 bases). V was pared by 5 bases and J by 9 bases, with 7 bases between. The germline CDR1 and CDR2 sequences are KGHDR and SFDVKD. The CDR3 contains 11 residues. In nucleotides, the CDR3 is TGTGCCACCAGTGGCGGAGGTGAGCAGTTCTTC. It encodes CATSGGGEQFF.

A single count supports this clone. This chain joins TRBV2 and TRBJ2-5; maybe TRBD1 (5 bases). Germline CDR1 and CDR2: SNHLY and FYNNEI. This CDR3 is 12 amino acids long. The V end was cut by 5 bases, the J end by 4 bases, with 8 bases between. Written as DNA, the CDR3 is TGTGCCAGCAGTAAGGGGATAGAGACCCAGTACTTC. Its protein is CASSKGIETQYF.

For the CDR3, the DNA is TGTGCCAGCTCACCAGCGCAGGGTAGCACCGGGGAGCTGTTTTTT. Protein: CASSPAQGSTGELFF. The chain links TRBV18 to TRBJ2-2; D might be TRBD1 (5 bases). V shed 2 bases and J shed 4 bases, with 11 bases lying between them. This CDR3 has 15 amino acids. CDR1 is KGHSH, CDR2 LQKENI, per germline.